The entry below describes one T cell receptor beta chain. J lost 6 bases, V lost 5 bases, and 4 bases had no gene match. From germline, CDR1 is MNHEY and CDR2 SVGEGT. The CDR3 runs 15 residues. Per the authors' pipeline: By means of reference gene primer amplification, nucleated cell counts were estimated. Measured with immunoSEQ multiplex PCR; TCRdb has only the in-frame clones, and not every one. D and trimming were read from the DNA, whereas the V and J calls and clone size are those reported in that table. Of 79,000 or so clones listed, roughly 90% are singletons. These data originate in a study of blood T cell repertoires in COVID-19. The wider study: The United States, Italy and Spain were the sources of the acute and convalescent COVID-19 samples. The analysed material was cDNA or gDNA that came from T cells, B-cell-depleted T cells, or PBMCs.

The gene calls are TRBV6-2 or TRBV6-3 and TRBJ2-1, with 13 bases that match TRBD2. The receptor's source is a human donor in a cohort sampled during active COVID-19. The specimen sequenced was peripheral blood. In DNA, the CDR3 is TGTGCCAGCAGTACAACTAGCGGGGGGGCCAATGAGCAGTTCTTC. Its protein product is CASSTTSGGANEQFF.